The sequence of this T cell receptor beta chain was determined in a study of PD-L1 blockade in urothelial cancer. As for the study in general: Investigators checked blood 3 weeks (second dose) and 6 weeks after treatment start.

General study points: Patients with durable benefit had greater blood expansion of tumor-associated TCR clones 3 weeks into treatment.

Unmatched junction bases numbered 4, after V lost 4 bases and J lost 3 bases. Germline CDR1 reads LGHNA; CDR2 reads YNFKEQ. There are 14 residues in the CDR3. Turning to this clone: As yet, its antigen is unknown.

Every PCR received spiked-in synthetic TCR analog templates. Only in-frame clones appear in the TCRdb table, and some are missing; sequencing was by immunoSEQ multiplex PCR. The sample records some 120,000 clones, approximately 90% being singletons. The time point is: peripheral blood 6 weeks after treatment start. The TCR was taken from a man aged 55 to 69 with urothelial cancer. The sample was PBMCs, taken around atezolizumab (anti-PD-L1) treatment. This chain joins TRBV4-2 and TRBJ2-7; TRBD1 agrees at 9 bases. CDR3 sequence reads: CASSPRTGDYEQYF. For the CDR3, the DNA is TGTGCCAGCAGCCCCCGGACAGGGGACTACGAGCAGTACTTC.